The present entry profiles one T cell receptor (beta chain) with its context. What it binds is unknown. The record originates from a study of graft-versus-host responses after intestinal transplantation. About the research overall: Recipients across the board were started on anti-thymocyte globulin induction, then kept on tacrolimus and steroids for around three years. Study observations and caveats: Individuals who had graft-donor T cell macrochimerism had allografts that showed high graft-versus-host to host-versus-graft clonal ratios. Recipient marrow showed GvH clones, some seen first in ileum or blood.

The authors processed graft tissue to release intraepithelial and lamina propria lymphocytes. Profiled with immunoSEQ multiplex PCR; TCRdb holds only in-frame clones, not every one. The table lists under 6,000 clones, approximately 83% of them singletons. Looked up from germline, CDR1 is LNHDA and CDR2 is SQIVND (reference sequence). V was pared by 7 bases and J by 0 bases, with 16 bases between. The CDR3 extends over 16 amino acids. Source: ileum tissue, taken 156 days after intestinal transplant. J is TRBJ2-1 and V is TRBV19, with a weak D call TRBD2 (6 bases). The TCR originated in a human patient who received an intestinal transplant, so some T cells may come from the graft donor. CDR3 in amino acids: CASNFGTSSSYNEQFF. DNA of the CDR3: TGTGCCAGTAATTTTGGGACTTCCAGCTCCTACAATGAGCAGTTCTTC.